The next 23 T cell receptor beta chains were all read from a single sample in a study of T cell repertoires in cytomegalovirus infection. TCRdb re-called the reads with MiXCR, one entry per CDR3 protein. The table has roughly 300,000 distinct CDR3 sequences, 9% to 9.5% seen once. The sample taken for sequencing was PBMCs. These receptors were obtained from a human donor in good health (CMV status not recorded). Some clones in this sample may be carry-over from other donors' samples.

This clonotype was counted at least ten times. The genes are TRBV12-3 or TRBV12-4 and TRBJ2-1; D unclear. This CDR3 is 14 amino acids long. Trimming shortened V by 2 bases and J by 6 bases, and 11 bases separated the two germline ends. Here the CDR3 DNA reads TGTGCCAGCAGTTTAAGGGAATCGGGCAATGAGCAGTTCTTC. Its protein is CASSLRESGNEQFF.

This clonotype showed up just a few times. The chain links TRBV2 to TRBJ1-3; D is possibly TRBD1 (6 bases). CDR3 length: 19 residues. V was trimmed by 4 bases and J by 3 bases, leaving 25 bases between them. Germline-derived CDR1 and CDR2 are SNHLY and FYNNEI. Written as DNA, the CDR3 is TGTGCCAGCAGTGTCACTCCGGGACACCTGGCCTTCGGTGGAAACACCATATATTTT. Amino acid sequence: CASSVTPGHLAFGGNTIYF. Variable domain in full (rest from reference TRBV2 and TRBJ1-3): EPEVTQTPSHQVTQMGQEVILRCVPISNHLYFYWYRQILGQKVEFLVSFYNNEISEKSEIFDDQFSVERPDGSNFTLKIRSTKLEDSAMYFCASSVTPGHLAFGGNTIYFGEGSWLTVV.

A few counts support this clonotype. The chain combines TRBV5-5 with TRBJ1-2; D is unclear. Germline lookup yields CDR1 SGHKS and CDR2 YYEKEE (reference sequence). This CDR3 comprises 13 residues. V was clipped by 1 base and J by 1 base, with 5 bases between them. The CDR3: CASSLLDNYGYTF. CDR3 in DNA: TGTGCCAGCAGCTTGCTAGATAACTATGGCTACACCTTC.

This clonotype was counted between two and nine times. The chain joins TRBV7-9 to TRBJ1-5; 9 positions agree with TRBD1. The V gene's germline CDR1 is SEHNR and CDR2 FQNEAQ (reference sequence). J gave up 3 bases and V 5 bases, and 20 bases lay outside the gene matches. The CDR3 has 20 residues. Here the CDR3 DNA reads TGTGCCAGCAGCACTACGGTGGGGGACAGGGACATATCCTTCAATCAGCCCCAGCATTTT. Encoded protein: CASSTTVGDRDISFNQPQHF.

This clonotype was counted many times. V usage is TRBV7-2 and J usage is TRBJ2-3, with 15 bases identical to TRBD2. Losses at the gene ends were 1 base for V and 5 bases for J; bases not matched to a gene: 7. CDR1 and CDR2 from the germline V gene are SGHTA and FQGNSA. The CDR3 is 18 residues long. This CDR3 is CASSLEGGLAGGGDTQYF. In nucleotides, the CDR3 is TGTGCCAGCAGCTTAGAAGGGGGACTAGCGGGAGGCGGAGATACGCAGTATTTT.

This clonotype showed up just a few times. This chain joins TRBV30 and TRBJ2-7; D not resolved. The CDR3 sequence is 16 residues long. The V gene lost 0 bases and the J gene lost 2 bases, with 17 bases spanning the gap. Germline assignment: CDR1 GTSNPN and CDR2 SVGIG (reference sequence). The CDR3 spells CAWSVHRAGIAYEQYF. CDR3 DNA sequence: TGTGCCTGGAGTGTACATCGCGCTGGAATTGCCTACGAGCAGTACTTC.

This clonotype was seen many times. This rearrangement joins TRBV12-3 or TRBV12-4 to TRBJ2-3; D is uncertain. The CDR3 contains 12 residues. V was trimmed by 0 bases and J by 7 bases, leaving 5 bases between them. CDR3 sequence: CASSLAENTQYF. Written as DNA, the CDR3 is TGTGCCAGCAGTTTAGCGGAAAATACGCAGTATTTT.

The chain carries TRBV20-1 and TRBJ2-1; TRBD2 matches at 13 bases. With V trimmed by 5 bases and J by 9 bases, 10 bases remained unmatched. The germline V gene encodes CDR1 DFQATT and CDR2 SNEGSKA (reference sequence). The CDR3 loop spans 15 amino acids. The CDR3 coding sequence is TGCAGTGCTGAACGAGGGACTAGCGGGGTCGGTGAGCAGTTCTTC. Amino acids: CSAERGTSGVGEQFF.

In this sample, this clonotype turned up many times. V and J are TRBV7-2 and TRBJ2-3; tentative D call: TRBD1 (5 bases). V was clipped by 3 bases and J by 2 bases, with 9 bases between them. CDR3 size: 14 residues. Germline loops: CDR1 SGHTA, CDR2 FQGNSA. The CDR3, as DNA: TGTGCCAGCAGCTTGAACAGGATCACAGATACGCAGTATTTT. Its translation is CASSLNRITDTQYF.

In its sample, this clonotype was seen many times. This chain joins TRBV19 and TRBJ1-1; weak D call: TRBD1 (5 bases). Germline V lookup: CDR1 LNHDA, CDR2 SQIVND (reference sequence). This CDR3 region has 14 residues. V was clipped by 2 bases and J by 2 bases, with 9 bases between them. The DNA of the CDR3 is TGTGCCAGTAGTATACGCGGGGGAAACACTGAAGCTTTCTTT. This encodes CASSIRGGNTEAFF.

This chain links TRBV7-2 with TRBJ2-7; 10 bases are shared with TRBD1. The V segment lost 2 bases and the J segment 2 bases; nucleotides outside the gene matches: 6. CDR3 length: 16 residues. Germline V gene lookup returns CDR1 SGHTA and CDR2 FQGNSA. The CDR3 coding sequence is TGTGCCAGCAGCTTACTACCGGGACAGGGGCCCTACGAGCAGTACTTC. Amino acid sequence: CASSLLPGQGPYEQYF.

This rearrangement joins TRBV7-2 to TRBJ1-3; 8 bases agree with TRBD1. With 4 bases clipped from V and 8 bases from J, the junction kept 19 bases outside the gene matches. The CDR3 length is 18 residues. The germline V gene encodes CDR1 SGHTA and CDR2 FQGNSA. This CDR3 reads CASSYDARTGIRWDTIYF. The CDR3 region has the DNA TGTGCCAGCAGCTACGACGCCCGGACAGGGATCCGGTGGGACACCATATATTTT.

This clonotype was seen ten or more times. The chain combines TRBV7-9 with TRBJ1-3; maybe TRBD1 (6 bases). CDR1 is SEHNR, CDR2 FQNEAQ, per germline (reference sequence). Trimming stripped 0 bases from V and 4 bases from J, with 19 bases between. This CDR3 has 18 residues. CDR3 residues: CASSLAPRGGPIGNTIYF. The CDR3 DNA follows: TGTGCCAGCAGCTTAGCTCCCCGGGGGGGCCCAATCGGAAACACCATATATTTT. Full variable domain (remainder filled in from reference TRBV7-9 and TRBJ1-3): DTGVSQNPRHKITKRGQNVTFRCDPISEHNRLYWYRQTLGQGPEFLTYFQNEAQLEKSRLLSDRFSAERPKGSFSTLEIQRTEQGDSAMYLCASSLAPRGGPIGNTIYFGEGSWLTVV.

This clonotype was seen just once. V is TRBV27 and J is TRBJ1-1; D unresolved. The CDR3 loop spans 16 amino acids. CDR1 MNHEY and CDR2 SMNVEV come from the germline V gene (reference sequence). Between the trimmed V and J ends, which lost 5 bases and 0 bases, there was a span of 16 bases. The CDR3 loop is CASSLKTSLMNTEAFF. In DNA form, the CDR3 reads TGTGCCAGCAGTCTAAAGACAAGCCTAATGAACACTGAAGCTTTCTTT.

This clonotype was picked up many times. This chain joins TRBV4-3 and TRBJ2-2; no clear D. The CDR3 has 19 amino acids. Trimming pared 1 base from V and 1 base from J, leaving 19 bases between. Germline V CDR1 and CDR2: LGHNA, YSLEER. As DNA, the CDR3 is TGCGCCAGCAGCCAAGCCCCTATGGTAATCATAGGGAACACCGGGGAGCTGTTTTTT. Translating it yields CASSQAPMVIIGNTGELFF.

This clonotype was seen repeatedly, ten times or more. The chain recombines TRBV7-2 with TRBJ2-3; TRBD2 might be the D (5 bases). CDR1 SGHTA and CDR2 FQGNSA come from the germline V gene. Trimming shortened V by 4 bases and J by 0 bases, and 8 bases separated the two germline ends. This CDR3 region has 14 residues. This CDR3 is CASSSRESTDTQYF. Written as DNA, the CDR3 is TGTGCCAGCAGCTCAAGGGAGAGCACAGATACGCAGTATTTT.

The rearrangement links TRBV5-1 to TRBJ2-7; no definite D call. This CDR3 is 16 amino acids long. Looked up from germline, CDR1 is SGHRS and CDR2 is YFSETQ. Trimming left V 4 bases short and J 5 bases short, with 22 bases between. The CDR3 region is CASSPWKPPPDDEQYF. In DNA, the CDR3 is TGCGCCAGCAGCCCTTGGAAACCGCCGCCAGACGACGAGCAGTACTTC.

This clonotype occurred many times. The gene calls are TRBV7-2 and TRBJ2-7, with 9 bases aligning to TRBD1. This CDR3 has 15 amino acids. Germline V gives CDR1 SGHTA, CDR2 FQGNSA. V gave up 6 bases and J gave up 2 bases; unmatched junction bases: 8. CDR3 bases: TGTGCCAGCAGGATATCGGGACAGGGTACCTACGAGCAGTACTTC. As protein: CASRISGQGTYEQYF.

V gene TRBV20-1 combines with J gene TRBJ1-1, with 11 nucleotides matching TRBD1. The junction had 9 bases not matched to a gene; V was cut back by 0 bases and J by 3 bases. This CDR3 has 17 residues. Germline V gene sequence: CDR1 DFQATT, CDR2 SNEGSKA (reference sequence). CDR3 region: CSARDPRTGGFDTEAFF. The CDR3 bases are TGCAGTGCTAGAGACCCCCGGACAGGGGGCTTTGACACTGAAGCTTTCTTT.

This clonotype came up many times. The chain's CDR3 is CASSLPAGTSGSQTQYF. The DNA of the CDR3 is TGTGCCAGCAGTTTACCAGCAGGGACTAGCGGGAGTCAGACCCAGTACTTC. The chain couples TRBV12-3 or TRBV12-4 to TRBJ2-5; 14 bases are a match to TRBD2. The CDR3 is 17 amino acids. Germline trimming cut 2 bases from V and 6 bases from J; bases unmatched to any gene: 8.

This sequence joins TRBV18 and TRBJ2-1; TRBD1 is a possible D gene (5 bases). The CDR3 is 15 amino acids. V lost 6 bases, J lost 10 bases, and 22 bases lay in between. Germline values: CDR1 KGHSH, CDR2 LQKENI. CDR3 residues: CASSQKIRQRREQFF. CDR3 nucleotide sequence: TGTGCCAGCTCCCAGAAAATCCGACAGAGACGGGAGCAGTTCTTC.

The sample holds many counts of this clonotype. The chain employs TRBV7-9 and TRBJ1-2; D gene ambiguous. Germline loops: CDR1 SEHNR, CDR2 FQNEAQ (reference sequence). The CDR3 is 15 residues long. V lost 3 bases and J lost 5, with 16 bases in between. The CDR3 DNA sequence: TGTGCCAGCAGCTTCTTGGTGAGGGAATCTTATGGCTACACCTTC. This gives the protein CASSFLVRESYGYTF.

This clonotype was counted ten times or more. This chain connects TRBV6-1 to TRBJ2-7, with D hard to call. V was clipped by 2 bases and J by 2 bases, with 4 bases between them. The CDR3 is 12 amino acids. From germline, CDR1 is MNHNS and CDR2 SASEGT. In nucleotides, the CDR3 is TGTGCCAGCAGTGAATTAGCCTACGAGCAGTACTTC. Its translation: CASSELAYEQYF.